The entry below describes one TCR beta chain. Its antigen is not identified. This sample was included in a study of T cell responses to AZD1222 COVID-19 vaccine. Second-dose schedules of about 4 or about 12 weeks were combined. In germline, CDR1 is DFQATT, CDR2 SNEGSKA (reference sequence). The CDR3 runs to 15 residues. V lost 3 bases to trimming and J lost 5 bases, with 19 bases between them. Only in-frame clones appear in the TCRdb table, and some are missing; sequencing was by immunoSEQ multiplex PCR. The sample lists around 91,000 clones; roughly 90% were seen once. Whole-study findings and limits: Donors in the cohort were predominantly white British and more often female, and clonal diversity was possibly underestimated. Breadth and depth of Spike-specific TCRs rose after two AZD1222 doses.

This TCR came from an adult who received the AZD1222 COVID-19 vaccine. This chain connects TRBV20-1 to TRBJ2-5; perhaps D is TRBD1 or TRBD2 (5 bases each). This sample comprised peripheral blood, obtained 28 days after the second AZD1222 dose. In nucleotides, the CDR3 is TGCAGTGCTAGTCAGGGTGGCGGGCTCCGGGAGACCCAGTACTTC. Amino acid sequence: CSASQGGGLRETQYF.